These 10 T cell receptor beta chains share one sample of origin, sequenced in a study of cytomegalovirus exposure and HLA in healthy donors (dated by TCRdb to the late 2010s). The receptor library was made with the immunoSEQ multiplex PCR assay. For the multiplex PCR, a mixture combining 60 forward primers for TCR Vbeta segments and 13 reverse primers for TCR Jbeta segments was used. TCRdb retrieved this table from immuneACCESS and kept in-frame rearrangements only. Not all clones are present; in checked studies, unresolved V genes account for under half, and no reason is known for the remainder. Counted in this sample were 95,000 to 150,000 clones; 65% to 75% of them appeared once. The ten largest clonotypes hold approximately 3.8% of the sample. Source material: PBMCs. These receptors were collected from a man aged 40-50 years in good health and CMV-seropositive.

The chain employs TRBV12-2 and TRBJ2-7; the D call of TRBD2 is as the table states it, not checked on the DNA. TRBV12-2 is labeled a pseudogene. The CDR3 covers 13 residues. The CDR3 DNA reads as TGTGCAAGTCGCTTAGGACTAGTCTACGAGCAGTACTTC. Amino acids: CASRLGLVYEQYF.

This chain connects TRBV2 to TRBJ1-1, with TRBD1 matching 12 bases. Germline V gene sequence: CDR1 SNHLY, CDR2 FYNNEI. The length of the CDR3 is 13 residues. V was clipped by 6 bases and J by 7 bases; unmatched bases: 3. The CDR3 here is CASRGTGGSEAFF. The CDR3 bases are TGTGCCAGCAGGGGGACAGGGGGCAGTGAAGCTTTCTTT. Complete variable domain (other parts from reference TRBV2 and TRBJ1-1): EPEVTQTPSHQVTQMGQEVILRCVPISNHLYFYWYRQILGQKVEFLVSFYNNEISEKSEIFDDQFSVERPDGSNFTLKIRSTKLEDSAMYFCASRGTGGSEAFFGQGTRLTVV.

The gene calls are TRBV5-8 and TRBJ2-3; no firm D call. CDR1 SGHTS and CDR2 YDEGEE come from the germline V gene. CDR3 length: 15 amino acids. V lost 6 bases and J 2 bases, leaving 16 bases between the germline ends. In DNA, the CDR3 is TGTGCCAGCACCCCTGGGCCCCATCACACAGATACGCAGTATTTT. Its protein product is CASTPGPHHTDTQYF.

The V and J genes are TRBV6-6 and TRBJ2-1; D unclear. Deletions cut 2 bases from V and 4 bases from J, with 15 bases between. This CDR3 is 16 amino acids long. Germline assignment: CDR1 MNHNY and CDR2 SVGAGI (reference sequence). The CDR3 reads CASSYGLSGPYNEQFF. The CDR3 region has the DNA TGTGCCAGCAGTTACGGCCTTAGTGGGCCTTACAATGAGCAGTTCTTC.

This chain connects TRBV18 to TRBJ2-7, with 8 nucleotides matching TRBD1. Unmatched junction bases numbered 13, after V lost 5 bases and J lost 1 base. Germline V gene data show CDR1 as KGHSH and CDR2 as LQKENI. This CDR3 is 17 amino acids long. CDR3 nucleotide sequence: TGTGCCAGCTCATCGATCTCTCAGGGGGCCGTATCCTACGAGCAGTACTTC. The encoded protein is CASSSISQGAVSYEQYF. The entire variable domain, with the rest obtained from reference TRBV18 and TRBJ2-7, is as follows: NAGVMQNPRHLVRRRGQEARLRCSPMKGHSHVYWYRQLPEEGLKFMVYLQKENIIDESGMPKERFSAEFPKEGPSILRIQQVVRGDSAAYFCASSSISQGAVSYEQYFGPGTRLTVT.

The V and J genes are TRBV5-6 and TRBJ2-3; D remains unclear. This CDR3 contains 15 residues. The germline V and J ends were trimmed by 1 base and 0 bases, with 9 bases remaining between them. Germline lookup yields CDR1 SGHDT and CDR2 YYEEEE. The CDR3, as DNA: TGTGCCAGCAGCTTGCTAGGTCCTAGCACAGATACGCAGTATTTT. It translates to CASSLLGPSTDTQYF.

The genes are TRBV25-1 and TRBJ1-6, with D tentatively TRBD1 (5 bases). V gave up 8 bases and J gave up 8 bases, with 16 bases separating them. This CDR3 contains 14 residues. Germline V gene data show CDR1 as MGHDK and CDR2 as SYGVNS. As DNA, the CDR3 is TGTGCCAGCCCGAATTGGGGGGTCTATTCACCCCTCCACTTT. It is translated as CASPNWGVYSPLHF.

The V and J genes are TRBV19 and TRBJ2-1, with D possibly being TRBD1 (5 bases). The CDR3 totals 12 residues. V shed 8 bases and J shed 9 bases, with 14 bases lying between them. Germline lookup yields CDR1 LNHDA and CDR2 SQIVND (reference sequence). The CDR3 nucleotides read TGTGCCAGTCGCAGGGTGGTAGTTGAGCAGTTCTTC. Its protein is CASRRVVVEQFF.

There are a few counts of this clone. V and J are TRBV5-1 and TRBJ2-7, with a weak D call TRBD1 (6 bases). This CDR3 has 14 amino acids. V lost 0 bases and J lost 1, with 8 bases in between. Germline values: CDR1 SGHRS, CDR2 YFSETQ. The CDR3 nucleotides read TGCGCCAGCAGCTTGGCCGGACAGTCCTACGAGCAGTACTTC. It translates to CASSLAGQSYEQYF. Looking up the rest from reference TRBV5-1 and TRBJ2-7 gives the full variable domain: KAGVTQTPRYLIKTRGQQVTLSCSPISGHRSVSWYQQTPGQGLQFLFEYFSETQRNKGNFPGRFSGRQFSNSRSEMNVSTLELGDSALYLCASSLAGQSYEQYFGPGTRLTVT.

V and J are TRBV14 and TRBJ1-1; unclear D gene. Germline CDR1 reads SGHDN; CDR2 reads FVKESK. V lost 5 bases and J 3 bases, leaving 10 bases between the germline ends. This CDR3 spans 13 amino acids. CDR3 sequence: CASSYLRDTEAFF. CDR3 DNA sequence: TGTGCCAGCAGCTATTTGAGGGACACTGAAGCTTTCTTT.